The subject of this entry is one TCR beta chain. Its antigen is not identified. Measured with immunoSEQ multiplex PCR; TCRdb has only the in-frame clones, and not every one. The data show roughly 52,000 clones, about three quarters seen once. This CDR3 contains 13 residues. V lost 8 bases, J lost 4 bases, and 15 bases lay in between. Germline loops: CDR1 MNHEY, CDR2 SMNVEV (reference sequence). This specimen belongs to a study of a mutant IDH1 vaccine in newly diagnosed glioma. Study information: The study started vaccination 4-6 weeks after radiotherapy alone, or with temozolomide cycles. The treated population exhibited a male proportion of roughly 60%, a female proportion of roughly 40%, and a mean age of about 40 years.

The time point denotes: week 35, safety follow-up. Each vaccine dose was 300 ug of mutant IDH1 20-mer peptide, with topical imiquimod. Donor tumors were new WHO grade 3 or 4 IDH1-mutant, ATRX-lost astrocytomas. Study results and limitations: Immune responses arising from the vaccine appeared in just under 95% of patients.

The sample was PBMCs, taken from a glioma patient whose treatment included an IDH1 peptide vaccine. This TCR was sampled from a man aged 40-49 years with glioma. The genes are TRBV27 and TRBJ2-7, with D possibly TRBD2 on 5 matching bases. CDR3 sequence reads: CASGRDVRYEQYF. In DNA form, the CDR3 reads TGTGCCAGCGGCCGGGATGTTCGGTACGAGCAGTACTTC.